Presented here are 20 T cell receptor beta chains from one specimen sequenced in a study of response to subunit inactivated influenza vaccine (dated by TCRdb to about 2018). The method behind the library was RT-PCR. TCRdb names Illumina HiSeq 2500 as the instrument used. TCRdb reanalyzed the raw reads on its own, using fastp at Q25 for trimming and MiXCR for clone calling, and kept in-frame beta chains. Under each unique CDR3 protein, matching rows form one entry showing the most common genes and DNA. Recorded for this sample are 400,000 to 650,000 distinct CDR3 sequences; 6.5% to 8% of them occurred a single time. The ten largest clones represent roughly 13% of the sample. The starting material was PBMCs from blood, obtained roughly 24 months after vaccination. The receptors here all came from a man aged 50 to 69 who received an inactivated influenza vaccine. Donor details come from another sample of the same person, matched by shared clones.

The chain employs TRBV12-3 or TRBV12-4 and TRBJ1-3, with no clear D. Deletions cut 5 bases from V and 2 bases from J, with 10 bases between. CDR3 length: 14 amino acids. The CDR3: CASSVGKTGNTIYF. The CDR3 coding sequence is TGTGCCAGCAGTGTCGGGAAGACTGGAAACACCATATATTTT.

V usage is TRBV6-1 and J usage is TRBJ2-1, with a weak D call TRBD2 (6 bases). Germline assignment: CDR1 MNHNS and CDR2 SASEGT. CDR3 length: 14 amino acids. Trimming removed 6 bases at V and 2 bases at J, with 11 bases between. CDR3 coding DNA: TGTGCCAGCAGCGGGACTTGGGCCTACAATGAGCAGTTCTTC. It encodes CASSGTWAYNEQFF.

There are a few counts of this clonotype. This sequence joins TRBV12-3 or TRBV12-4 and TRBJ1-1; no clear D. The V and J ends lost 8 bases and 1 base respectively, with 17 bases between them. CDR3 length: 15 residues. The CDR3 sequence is CASVFSTSWNTEAFF. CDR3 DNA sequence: TGTGCCAGCGTATTCTCAACCTCCTGGAACACTGAAGCTTTCTTT.

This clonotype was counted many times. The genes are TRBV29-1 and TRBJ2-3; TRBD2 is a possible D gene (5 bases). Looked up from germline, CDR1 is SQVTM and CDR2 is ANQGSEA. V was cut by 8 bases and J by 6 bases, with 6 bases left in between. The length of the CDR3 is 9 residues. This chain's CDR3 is CSSGDTQYF. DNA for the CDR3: TGCAGCTCGGGGGATACGCAGTATTTT.

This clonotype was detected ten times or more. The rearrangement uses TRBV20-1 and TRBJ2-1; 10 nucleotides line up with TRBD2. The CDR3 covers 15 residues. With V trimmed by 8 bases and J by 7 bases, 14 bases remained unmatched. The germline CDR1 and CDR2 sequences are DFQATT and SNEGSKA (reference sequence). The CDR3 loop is CSTPGLAGVGNEQFF. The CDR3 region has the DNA TGCAGTACACCGGGTCTAGCGGGAGTTGGTAATGAGCAGTTCTTC.

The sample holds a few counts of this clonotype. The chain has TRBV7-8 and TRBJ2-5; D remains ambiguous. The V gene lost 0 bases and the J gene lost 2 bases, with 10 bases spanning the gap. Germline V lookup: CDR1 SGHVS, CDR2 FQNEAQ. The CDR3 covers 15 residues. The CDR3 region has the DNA TGTGCCAGCAGCTTAGCGCGACCTCAGCAAGAGACCCAGTACTTC. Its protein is CASSLARPQQETQYF. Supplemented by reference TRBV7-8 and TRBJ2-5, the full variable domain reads GAGVSQSPRYKVAKRGQDVALRCDPISGHVSLFWYQQALGQGPEFLTYFQNEAQLDKSGLPSDRFFAERPEGSVSTLKIQRTQQEDSAVYLCASSLARPQQETQYFGPGTRLLVL.

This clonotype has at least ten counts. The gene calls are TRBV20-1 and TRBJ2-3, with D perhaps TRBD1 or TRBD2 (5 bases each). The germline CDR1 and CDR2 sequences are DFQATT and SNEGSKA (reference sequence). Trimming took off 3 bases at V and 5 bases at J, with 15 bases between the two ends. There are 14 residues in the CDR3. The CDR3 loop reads CSASRGRAGDTQYF. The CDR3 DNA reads TGCAGTGCTAGTCGGGGCCGAGCTGGAGATACGCAGTATTTT.

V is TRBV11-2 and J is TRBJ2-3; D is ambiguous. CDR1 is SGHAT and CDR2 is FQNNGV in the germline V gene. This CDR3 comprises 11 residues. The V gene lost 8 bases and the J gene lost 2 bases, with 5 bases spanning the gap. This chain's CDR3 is CASHHTDTQYF. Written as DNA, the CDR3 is TGTGCCAGCCATCACACAGATACGCAGTATTTT.

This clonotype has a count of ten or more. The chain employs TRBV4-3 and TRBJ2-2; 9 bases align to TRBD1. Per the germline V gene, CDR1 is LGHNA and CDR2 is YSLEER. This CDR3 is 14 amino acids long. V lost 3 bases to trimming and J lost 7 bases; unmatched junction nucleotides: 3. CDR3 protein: CASSQGQGVGELFF. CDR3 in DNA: TGCGCCAGCAGCCAGGGACAGGGAGTCGGGGAGCTGTTTTTT.

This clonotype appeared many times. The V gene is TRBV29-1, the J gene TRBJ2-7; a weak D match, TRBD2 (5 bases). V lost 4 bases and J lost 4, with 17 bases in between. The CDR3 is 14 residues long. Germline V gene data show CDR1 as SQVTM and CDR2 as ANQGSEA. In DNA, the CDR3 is TGCAGCGTTGTTCCTAGCCTTACTCTGTACGAGCAGTACTTC. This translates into CSVVPSLTLYEQYF.

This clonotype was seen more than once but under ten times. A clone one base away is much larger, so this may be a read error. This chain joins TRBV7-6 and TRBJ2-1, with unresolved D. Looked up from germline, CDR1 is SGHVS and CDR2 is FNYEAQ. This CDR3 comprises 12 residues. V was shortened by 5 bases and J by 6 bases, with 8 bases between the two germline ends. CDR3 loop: CASSQTGNEQFF. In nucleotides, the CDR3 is TGTGCCAGCAGCCAGACGGGCAATGAGCAGTTCTTC.

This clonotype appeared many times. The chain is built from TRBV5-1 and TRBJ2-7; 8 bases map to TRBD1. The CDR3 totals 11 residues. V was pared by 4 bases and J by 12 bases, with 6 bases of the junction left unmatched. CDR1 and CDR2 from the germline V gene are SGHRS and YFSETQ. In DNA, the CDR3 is TGCGCCAGCAGCCAGGGGGCCCTATCGTACTTC. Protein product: CASSQGALSYF.

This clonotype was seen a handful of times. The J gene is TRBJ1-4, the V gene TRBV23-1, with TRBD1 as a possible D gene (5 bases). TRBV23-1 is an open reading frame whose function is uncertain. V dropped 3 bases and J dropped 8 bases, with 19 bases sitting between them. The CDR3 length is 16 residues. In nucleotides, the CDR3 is TGCGCCAGCAGTCATCCCCGACAGAGTAATAGGGAAAAACTGTTTTTT. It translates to CASSHPRQSNREKLFF.

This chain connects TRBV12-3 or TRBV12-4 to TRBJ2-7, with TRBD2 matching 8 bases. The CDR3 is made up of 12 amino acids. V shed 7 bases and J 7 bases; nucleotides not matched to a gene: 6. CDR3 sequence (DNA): TGTGCCAGCACCGGGACTAGTAGGGAGCAGTACTTC. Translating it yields CASTGTSREQYF.

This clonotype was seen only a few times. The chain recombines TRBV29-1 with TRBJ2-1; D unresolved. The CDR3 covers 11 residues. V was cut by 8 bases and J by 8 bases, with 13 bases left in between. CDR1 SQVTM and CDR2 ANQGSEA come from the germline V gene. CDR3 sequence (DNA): TGCAGCACCACTCTCATGGATGAGCAGTTCTTC. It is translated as CSTTLMDEQFF.

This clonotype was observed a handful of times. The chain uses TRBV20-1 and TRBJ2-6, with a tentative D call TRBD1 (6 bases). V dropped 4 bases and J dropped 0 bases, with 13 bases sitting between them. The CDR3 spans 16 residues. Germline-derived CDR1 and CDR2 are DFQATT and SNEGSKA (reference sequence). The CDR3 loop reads CSATDRKYSGANVLTF. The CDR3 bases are TGCAGTGCTACGGACAGAAAATACTCTGGGGCCAACGTCCTGACTTTC.

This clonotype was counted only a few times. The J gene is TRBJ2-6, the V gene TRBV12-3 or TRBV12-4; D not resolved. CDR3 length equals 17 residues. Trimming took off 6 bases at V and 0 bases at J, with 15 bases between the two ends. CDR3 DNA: TGTGCCAGCAGACCCCCCCAGGTCCTCTCTGGGGCCAACGTCCTGACTTTC. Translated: CASRPPQVLSGANVLTF.

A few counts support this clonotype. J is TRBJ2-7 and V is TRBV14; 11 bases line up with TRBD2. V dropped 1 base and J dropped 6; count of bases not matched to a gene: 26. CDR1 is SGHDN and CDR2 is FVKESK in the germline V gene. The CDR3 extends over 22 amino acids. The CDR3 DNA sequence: TGTGCCAGCAGCCAAGGTCCGGGACAGGGCATCCTAAACCTAGCGGGAGGCCCCGAGCAGTACTTC. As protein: CASSQGPGQGILNLAGGPEQYF.

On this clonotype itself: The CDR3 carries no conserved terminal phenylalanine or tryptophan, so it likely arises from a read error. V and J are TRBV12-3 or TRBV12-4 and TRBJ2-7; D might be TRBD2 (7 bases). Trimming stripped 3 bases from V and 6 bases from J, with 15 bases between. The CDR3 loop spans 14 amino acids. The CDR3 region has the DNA TGTGCCAGCAGTTTCGTTGGGGGGGCCGGCGAGCAGTACTGC. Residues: CASSFVGGAGEQYC.

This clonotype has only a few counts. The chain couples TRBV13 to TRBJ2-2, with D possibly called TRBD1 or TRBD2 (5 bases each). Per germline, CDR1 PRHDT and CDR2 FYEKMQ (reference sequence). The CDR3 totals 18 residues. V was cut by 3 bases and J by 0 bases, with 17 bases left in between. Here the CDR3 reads CASSLNMWGTANTGELFF. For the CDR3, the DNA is TGTGCCAGCAGCTTGAATATGTGGGGGACCGCGAACACCGGGGAGCTGTTTTTT.